This is a list of T cell receptor beta chains from one sample in a study of cytomegalovirus exposure and HLA in healthy donors. The assay was immunoSEQ multiplex PCR, and TCRdb's table has in-frame clones only and misses some. In the table there are approximately 120,000 clones, around 73% of which are singletons. The source material was PBMCs. Every receptor here comes from a man aged 25-40 years in good health and CMV-seropositive. Both conserved end residues are part of each CDR3. D genes are given only for firm matches. Where a row states a size, it is once, few, many or the class of an expanded clone; other rows omit it.

j_gene: TRBJ2-6; d_gene: TRBD2; v_gene: TRBV19; abundance: -; CDR3aa: CASSKGGFGANVLTF; CDR3nt: TGTGCCAGTAGTAAGGGAGGGTTTGGGGCCAACGTCCTGACTTTC
j_gene: TRBJ1-2; d_gene: TRBD1; v_gene: TRBV18; abundance: few; CDR3aa: CASSPDRSINYGYTF; CDR3nt: TGTGCCAGCTCCCCGGACAGGTCGATTAACTATGGCTACACCTTC
j_gene: TRBJ2-3; d_gene: -; v_gene: TRBV5-1; abundance: -; CDR3aa: CASSLPQGTDTQYF; CDR3nt: TGCGCCAGCAGCTTGCCGCAGGGAACAGATACGCAGTATTTT
j_gene: TRBJ2-1; d_gene: TRBD1; v_gene: TRBV5-1; abundance: -; CDR3aa: CASSWDRSSYNEQFF; CDR3nt: TGCGCCAGCAGCTGGGACAGAAGCTCCTACAATGAGCAGTTCTTC
j_gene: TRBJ2-7; d_gene: TRBD1; v_gene: TRBV5-1; abundance: -; CDR3aa: CASSLRQGNAYEQYF; CDR3nt: TGCGCCAGCAGCTTGAGACAGGGAAACGCCTACGAGCAGTACTTC
j_gene: TRBJ2-3; d_gene: TRBD2; v_gene: TRBV9; abundance: -; CDR3aa: CASSTPTSGRDTQYF; CDR3nt: TGTGCCAGCAGCACCCCGACTAGCGGGAGAGATACGCAGTATTTT
j_gene: TRBJ1-2; d_gene: TRBD1; v_gene: TRBV28; abundance: -; CDR3aa: CASSFRGQNPYGYTF; CDR3nt: TGTGCCAGCAGTTTTAGGGGACAGAACCCTTATGGCTACACCTTC
j_gene: TRBJ1-1; d_gene: TRBD1; v_gene: TRBV19; abundance: -; CDR3aa: CASSTATGGLTEAFF; CDR3nt: TGTGCCAGTAGTACGGCGACAGGGGGCCTCACTGAAGCTTTCTTT
j_gene: TRBJ1-1; d_gene: TRBD1; v_gene: TRBV18; abundance: -; CDR3aa: CASSPRGRHTEAFF; CDR3nt: TGTGCCAGCTCACCCAGGGGGCGGCACACTGAAGCTTTCTTT
j_gene: TRBJ1-1; d_gene: -; v_gene: TRBV28; abundance: -; CDR3aa: CASTLRWGRGGEAFF; CDR3nt: TGTGCCAGCACCCTACGATGGGGGCGTGGTGGGGAAGCTTTCTTT
j_gene: TRBJ2-7; d_gene: -; v_gene: TRBV2; abundance: -; CDR3aa: CASSDSGGTYGYEQYF; CDR3nt: TGTGCCAGCAGTGATTCTGGCGGGACTTATGGTTACGAGCAGTACTTC
j_gene: TRBJ2-3; d_gene: TRBD1; v_gene: TRBV4-1; abundance: -; CDR3aa: CASSQPWTGPLDTQYF; CDR3nt: TGCGCCAGCAGCCAACCATGGACAGGGCCCCTGGATACGCAGTATTTT
j_gene: TRBJ2-1; d_gene: -; v_gene: TRBV15; abundance: -; CDR3aa: CATSSKTGNEQFF; CDR3nt: TGTGCCACCAGCAGTAAAACAGGGAATGAGCAGTTCTTC
j_gene: TRBJ2-7; d_gene: -; v_gene: TRBV7-2; abundance: -; CDR3aa: CASSLDYFYEQYF; CDR3nt: TGTGCCAGCAGCTTAGATTACTTTTACGAGCAGTACTTC
j_gene: TRBJ1-2; d_gene: -; v_gene: TRBV27; abundance: -; CDR3aa: CASSLTSVGVYGYTF; CDR3nt: TGTGCCAGCAGTCTCACATCGGTGGGCGTTTATGGCTACACCTTC